These 13 T cell receptor beta chains originate from one sample sequenced in a study of PD-L1 blockade in urothelial cancer. The data were produced by immunoSEQ multiplex PCR, yet TCRdb's version contains in-frame clones alone and is incomplete. The table has around 71,000 clones, around four fifths seen once. Time point of the sample: pretreatment peripheral blood. Sequencing used PBMCs, obtained around atezolizumab (anti-PD-L1) treatment. These receptors were taken from a middle-aged man with urothelial cancer.

This clone came up once. The chain recombines TRBV4-1 with TRBJ2-1; TRBD2 agrees at 11 bases. The J segment lost 9 bases and the V segment lost 0 bases, leaving 13 bases of the junction unmatched. The CDR3 runs to 18 residues. CDR1 is MGHRA and CDR2 is YSYEKL in the germline V gene. The CDR3 region is CASSQDGWTSGQAGEQFF. In nucleotides, the CDR3 is TGCGCCAGCAGCCAAGATGGTTGGACTAGCGGGCAGGCGGGTGAGCAGTTCTTC.

The chain links TRBV7-2 to TRBJ2-7; 8 bases are shared with TRBD2. Germline CDR1 SGHTA, CDR2 FQGNSA. The V and J ends lost 6 bases and 2 bases, in that order; junction bases with no gene match: 6. The CDR3 totals 14 residues. The CDR3 sequence: CASRRERGTYEQYF. The CDR3 bases are TGTGCCAGCAGGCGGGAGCGGGGGACCTACGAGCAGTACTTC.

With regard to this clone: Compared with germline, one end of the junction differs, possibly owing to a read error. The chain combines TRBV7-2 with TRBJ2-7; D not certain. This CDR3 region has 14 residues. Per the germline V gene, CDR1 is SGHTA and CDR2 is FQGNSA. The DNA of the CDR3 is TGTGCCAGCACCTTACCCGGTGTATCCTACGAGCAGTACTTC. Amino acids: CASTLPGVSYEQYF.

This clone was seen a single time. The gene calls are TRBV9 and TRBJ2-7; D is unresolved. Germline V gene sequence: CDR1 SGDLS, CDR2 YYNGEE. The V and J ends lost 7 bases and 0 bases respectively, with 11 bases between them. This CDR3 spans 13 amino acids. The DNA of the CDR3 is TGTGCCAGCGGATCCTCTAGCTCCTACGAGCAGTACTTC. Amino acids: CASGSSSSYEQYF.

The chain carries TRBV10-1 and TRBJ2-7, with 9 positions matching TRBD1. The CDR3 runs to 12 residues. Germline CDR1 is WNHNN and CDR2 is SYGVQD (reference sequence). V shed 11 bases, J shed 5 bases, and the junction held 7 bases outside the gene matches. CDR3 sequence (DNA): TGCGCCGCGGGGACAGGGAAGAACGAGCAGTACTTC. It is translated as CAAGTGKNEQYF.

The V gene is TRBV2, the J gene TRBJ2-1, with D uncertain. Trimming left V 4 bases short and J 4 bases short, with 5 bases between. The CDR3 contains 12 residues. Germline lookup yields CDR1 SNHLY and CDR2 FYNNEI. The CDR3 DNA is TGTGCCAGCAGTGGGCAGTACAATGAGCAGTTCTTC. Translated: CASSGQYNEQFF.

With respect to this clone: The same CDR3 arises from other DNA sequences in this sample as well. V and J are TRBV28 and TRBJ1-1, with D possibly being TRBD1 (5 bases). The germline V and J ends were trimmed by 2 bases and 4 bases, with 5 bases remaining between them. Germline V gene sequence: CDR1 MDHEN, CDR2 SYDVKM. The CDR3 consists of 12 residues. The CDR3 loop reads CASSLRGTEAFF. In DNA form, the CDR3 reads TGTGCCAGCAGTTTAAGGGGCACTGAAGCTTTCTTT.

This clone was found once. The V and J genes are TRBV28 and TRBJ1-1, with a weak D call TRBD1 (6 bases). The CDR3 consists of 13 residues. Germline V gene sequence: CDR1 MDHEN, CDR2 SYDVKM. The V end was cut by 3 bases, the J end by 10 bases, with 15 bases between. The DNA for the CDR3 is TGTGCCAGCAGTTTTCTCTCCAAAGGGGGAGCTTTCTTT. It specifies CASSFLSKGGAFF.

This chain joins TRBV6-5 and TRBJ2-7; D is unclear. V was clipped by 7 bases and J by 5 bases, with 12 bases between them. This CDR3 region has 12 residues. In germline, CDR1 is MNHEY, CDR2 SVGAGI. CDR3 sequence reads: CASTDSPNEQYF. For the CDR3, the DNA is TGTGCCAGCACAGACTCGCCCAACGAGCAGTACTTC.

The genes are TRBV10-1 and TRBJ1-1, with D tentatively TRBD1 (6 bases). The CDR3 extends over 15 amino acids. Per germline, CDR1 WNHNN and CDR2 SYGVQD (reference sequence). V shed 2 bases and J shed 1 base, with 11 bases lying between them. CDR3 bases: TGCGCCAGCAGTGAGGGGGGACACAAGAACACTGAAGCTTTCTTT. Amino acids: CASSEGGHKNTEAFF.

The chain recombines TRBV7-2 with TRBJ2-7; no clear D. V was pared by 3 bases and J by 0 bases, with 9 bases between. Germline V gene lookup returns CDR1 SGHTA and CDR2 FQGNSA. CDR3 length: 14 amino acids. The CDR3 reads CASSLARSSYEQYF. Written as DNA, the CDR3 is TGTGCCAGCAGCTTGGCTAGATCCTCCTACGAGCAGTACTTC.

J is TRBJ1-5 and V is TRBV2; TRBD1 matches at 9 bases. The CDR3 is 15 residues long. Germline V lookup: CDR1 SNHLY, CDR2 FYNNEI. V lost 8 bases, J lost 4 bases, and 9 bases stayed unmatched. The CDR3 protein is CASGMDRGLNQPQHF. The DNA for the CDR3 is TGTGCCAGCGGGATGGACAGGGGATTGAATCAGCCCCAGCATTTT.

A remark on this clone: The junction shows a germline mismatch at one end, possibly a read error. CDR3 sequence: CSAGPGLHF. The DNA of the CDR3 is TGCAGTGCGGGACCGGGACTACACTTC. The chain combines TRBV20-1 with TRBJ2-7; 7 positions match TRBD2. Germline CDR1 and CDR2: DFQATT and SNEGSKA (reference sequence). The CDR3 consists of 9 residues.